This T cell receptor (beta chain) was sequenced during a study of blood T cell repertoires in COVID-19. About the study: Acute and convalescent COVID-19 specimens originated in the United States, Italy and Spain.

Per the original methods: Estimates of nucleated cell counts were drawn from the amplification of reference gene primers. Here immunoSEQ multiplex PCR was the method, and the copy in TCRdb shows in-frame clones only, minus some. V and J calls and clone size are those listed in that table; D and trimming were worked out from the DNA. The table lists approximately 140,000 clones, around nine tenths of them singletons. Deletions cut 3 bases from V and 0 bases from J, with 8 bases between. The length of the CDR3 is 13 residues. The germline gives CDR1 GTSNPN, CDR2 SVGIG (reference sequence). Material for sequencing was peripheral blood. The sequence was collected from a woman aged 40 to 50 with acute or convalescent COVID-19. The J gene is TRBJ1-1, the V gene TRBV30; TRBD1 is a possible D gene (5 bases). The CDR3: CAWSLQVNTEAFF. The CDR3 nucleotides read TGTGCCTGGAGCCTACAGGTGAACACTGAAGCTTTCTTT.